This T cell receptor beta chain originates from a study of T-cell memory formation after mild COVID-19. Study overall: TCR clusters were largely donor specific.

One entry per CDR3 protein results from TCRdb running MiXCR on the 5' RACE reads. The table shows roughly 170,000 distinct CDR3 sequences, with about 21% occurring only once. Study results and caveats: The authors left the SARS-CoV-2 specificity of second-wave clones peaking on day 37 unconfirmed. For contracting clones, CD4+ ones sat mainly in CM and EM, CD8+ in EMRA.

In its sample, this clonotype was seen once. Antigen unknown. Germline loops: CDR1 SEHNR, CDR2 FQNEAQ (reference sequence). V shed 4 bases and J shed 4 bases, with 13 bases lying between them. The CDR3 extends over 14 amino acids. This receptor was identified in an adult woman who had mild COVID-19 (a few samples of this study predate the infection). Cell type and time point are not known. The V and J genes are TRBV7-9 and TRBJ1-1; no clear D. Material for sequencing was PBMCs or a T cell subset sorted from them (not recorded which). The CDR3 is CASSSFDSVTEAFF. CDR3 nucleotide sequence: TGTGCCAGCAGCTCCTTTGATAGTGTCACTGAAGCTTTCTTT. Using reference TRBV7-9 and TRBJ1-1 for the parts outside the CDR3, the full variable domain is DTGVSQNPRHKITKRGQNVTFRCDPISEHNRLYWYRQTLGQGPEFLTYFQNEAQLEKSRLLSDRFSAERPKGSFSTLEIQRTEQGDSAMYLCASSSFDSVTEAFFGQGTRLTVV.